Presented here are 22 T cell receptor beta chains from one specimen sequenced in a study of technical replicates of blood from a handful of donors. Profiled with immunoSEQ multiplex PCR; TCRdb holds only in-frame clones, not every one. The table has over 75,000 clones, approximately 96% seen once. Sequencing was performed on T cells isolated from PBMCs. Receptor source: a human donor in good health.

The CDR3 DNA is TGTGCCAGCAGTTACATAGAGGGCACCGGGGAGCTGTTTTTT. Translating it yields CASSYIEGTGELFF. This chain connects TRBV6-5 to TRBJ2-2; perhaps TRBD2 as D (5 bases). The V and J ends lost 2 bases and 4 bases respectively, with 8 bases between them. This CDR3 has 14 residues. Germline values: CDR1 MNHEY, CDR2 SVGAGI.

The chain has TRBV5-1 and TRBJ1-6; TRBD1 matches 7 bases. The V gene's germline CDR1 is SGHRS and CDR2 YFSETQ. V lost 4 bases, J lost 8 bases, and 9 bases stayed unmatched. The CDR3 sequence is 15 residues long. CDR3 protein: CASSPGGTEYSPLHF. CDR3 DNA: TGCGCCAGCAGCCCGGGGGGGACAGAATATTCACCCCTCCACTTT.

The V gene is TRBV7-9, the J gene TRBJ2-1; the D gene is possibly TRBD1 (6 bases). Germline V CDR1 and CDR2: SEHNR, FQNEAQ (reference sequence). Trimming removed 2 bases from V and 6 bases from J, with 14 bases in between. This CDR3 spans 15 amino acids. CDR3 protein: CASSLRGRGINEQFF. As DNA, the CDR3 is TGTGCCAGCAGCTTACGGGGCAGGGGCATCAATGAGCAGTTCTTC.

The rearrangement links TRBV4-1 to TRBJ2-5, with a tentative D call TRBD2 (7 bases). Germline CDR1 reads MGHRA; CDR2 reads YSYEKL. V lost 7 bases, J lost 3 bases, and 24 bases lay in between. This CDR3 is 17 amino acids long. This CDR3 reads CASKQLGGGRSKETQYF. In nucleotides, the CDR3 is TGCGCCAGCAAGCAACTTGGGGGGGGCAGGAGTAAAGAGACCCAGTACTTC.

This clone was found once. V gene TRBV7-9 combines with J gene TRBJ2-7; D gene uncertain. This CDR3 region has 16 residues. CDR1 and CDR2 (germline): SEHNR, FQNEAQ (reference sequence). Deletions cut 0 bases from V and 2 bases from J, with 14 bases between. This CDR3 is CASSLAETGSTYEQYF. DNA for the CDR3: TGTGCCAGCAGCTTAGCGGAGACGGGTTCGACCTACGAGCAGTACTTC.

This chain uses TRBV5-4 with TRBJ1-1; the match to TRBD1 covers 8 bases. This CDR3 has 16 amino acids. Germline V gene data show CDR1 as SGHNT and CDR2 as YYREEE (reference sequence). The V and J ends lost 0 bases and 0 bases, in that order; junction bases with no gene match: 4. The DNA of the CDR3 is TGTGCCAGCAGCTTGGATCGGGACAGGCTGAACACTGAAGCTTTCTTT. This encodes CASSLDRDRLNTEAFF.

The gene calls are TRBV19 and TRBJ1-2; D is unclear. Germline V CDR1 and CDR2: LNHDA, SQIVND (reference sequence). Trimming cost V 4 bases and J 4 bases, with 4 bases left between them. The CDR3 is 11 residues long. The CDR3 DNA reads TGTGCCAGTAGTAAACTCTATGGCTACACCTTC. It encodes CASSKLYGYTF. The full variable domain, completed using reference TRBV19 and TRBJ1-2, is DGGITQSPKYLFRKEGQNVTLSCEQNLNHDAMYWYRQDPGQGLRLIYYSQIVNDFQKGDIAEGYSVSREKKESFPLTVTSAQKNPTAFYLCASSKLYGYTFGSGTRLTVV.

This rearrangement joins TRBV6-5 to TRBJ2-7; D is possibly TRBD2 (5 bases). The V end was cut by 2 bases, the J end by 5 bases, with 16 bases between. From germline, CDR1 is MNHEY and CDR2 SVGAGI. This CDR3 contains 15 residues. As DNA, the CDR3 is TGTGCCAGCAGTTACGGTGGGGTTGGAGGAAACGAGCAGTACTTC. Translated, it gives CASSYGGVGGNEQYF.

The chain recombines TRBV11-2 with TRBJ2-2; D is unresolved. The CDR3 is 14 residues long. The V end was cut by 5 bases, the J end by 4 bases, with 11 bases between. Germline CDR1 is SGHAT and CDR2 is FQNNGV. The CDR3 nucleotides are TGTGCCAGCAGCCCTAGGAGCCTCACCGGGGAGCTGTTTTTT. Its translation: CASSPRSLTGELFF.

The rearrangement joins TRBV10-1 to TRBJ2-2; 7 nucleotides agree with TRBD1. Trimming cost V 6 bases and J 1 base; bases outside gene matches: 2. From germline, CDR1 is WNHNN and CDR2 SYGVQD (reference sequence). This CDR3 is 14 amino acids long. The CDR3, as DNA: TGCGCCAGCAGGACAGGGCTGAACACCGGGGAGCTGTTTTTT. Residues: CASRTGLNTGELFF.

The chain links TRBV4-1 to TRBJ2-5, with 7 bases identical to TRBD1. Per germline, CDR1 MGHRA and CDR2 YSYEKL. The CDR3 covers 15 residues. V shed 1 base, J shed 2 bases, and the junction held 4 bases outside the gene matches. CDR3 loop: CASSQGDRYQETQYF. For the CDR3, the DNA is TGCGCCAGCAGCCAAGGGGACAGATATCAAGAGACCCAGTACTTC.

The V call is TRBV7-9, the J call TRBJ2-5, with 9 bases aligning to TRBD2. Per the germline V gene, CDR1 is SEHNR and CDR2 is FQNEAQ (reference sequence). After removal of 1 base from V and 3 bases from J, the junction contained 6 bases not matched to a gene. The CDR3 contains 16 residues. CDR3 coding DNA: TGTGCCAGCAGCTTAGAAGGTCCTAGCGGGGAAGAGACCCAGTACTTC. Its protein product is CASSLEGPSGEETQYF.

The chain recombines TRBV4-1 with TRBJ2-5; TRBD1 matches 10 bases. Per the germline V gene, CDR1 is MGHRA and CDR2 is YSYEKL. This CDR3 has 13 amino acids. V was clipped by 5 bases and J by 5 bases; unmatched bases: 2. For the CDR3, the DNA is TGCGCCAGCAGCTCGGGACAGGGGGAGACCCAGTACTTC. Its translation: CASSSGQGETQYF.

The CDR3: CASRKGQGEYEQYF. The CDR3, as DNA: TGTGCCAGCAGAAAGGGACAGGGGGAATACGAGCAGTACTTC. This chain uses TRBV28 with TRBJ2-7, with 11 bases identical to TRBD1. CDR3 size: 14 residues. J gave up 4 bases and V 6 bases, and 5 bases lay outside the gene matches. In germline, CDR1 is MDHEN, CDR2 SYDVKM.

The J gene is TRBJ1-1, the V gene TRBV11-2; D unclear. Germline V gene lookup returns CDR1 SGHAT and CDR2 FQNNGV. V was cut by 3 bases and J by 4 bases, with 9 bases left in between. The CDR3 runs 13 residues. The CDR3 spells CASSFLRVTEAFF. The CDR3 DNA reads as TGTGCCAGCAGCTTCCTGAGGGTCACTGAAGCTTTCTTT.

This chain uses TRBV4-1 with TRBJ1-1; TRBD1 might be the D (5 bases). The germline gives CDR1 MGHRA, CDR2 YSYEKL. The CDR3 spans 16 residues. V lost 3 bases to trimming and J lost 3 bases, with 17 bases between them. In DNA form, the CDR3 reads TGCGCCAGCAGCCACCCGGGGGGGGTTTCACACACTGAAGCTTTCTTT. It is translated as CASSHPGGVSHTEAFF.

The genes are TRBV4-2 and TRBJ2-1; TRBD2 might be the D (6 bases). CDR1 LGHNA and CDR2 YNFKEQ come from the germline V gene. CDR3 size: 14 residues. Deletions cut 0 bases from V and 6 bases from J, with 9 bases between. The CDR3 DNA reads TGTGCCAGCAGCCAAGATTACGGGGGCAATGAGCAGTTCTTC. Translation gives CASSQDYGGNEQFF.

The CDR3 DNA is TGTGCCGTCAGACAGGGGGCATTTACTGAAGCTTTCTTT. It codes for CAVRQGAFTEAFF. The chain has TRBV6-1 and TRBJ1-1; 10 bases align to TRBD1. The CDR3 covers 13 residues. The J segment lost 5 bases and the V segment lost 11 bases, leaving 8 bases of the junction unmatched. Germline CDR1 MNHNS, CDR2 SASEGT.

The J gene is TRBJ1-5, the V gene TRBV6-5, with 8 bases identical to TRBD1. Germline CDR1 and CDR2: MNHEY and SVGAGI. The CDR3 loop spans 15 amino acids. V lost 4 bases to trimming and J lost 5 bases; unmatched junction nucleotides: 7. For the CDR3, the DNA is TGTGCCAGCAGTTTAAGCCCAGGGGGCGATCAGCCCCAGCATTTT. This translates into CASSLSPGGDQPQHF.

The CDR3 here is CASSLRGQGATNEKLFF. Written as DNA, the CDR3 is TGTGCCAGCAGCTTACGCGGACAGGGGGCAACTAATGAAAAACTGTTTTTT. The J gene is TRBJ1-4, the V gene TRBV11-2; 10 nucleotides agree with TRBD1. CDR3 length: 17 residues. V lost 2 bases to trimming and J lost 0 bases; unmatched junction nucleotides: 3. From germline, CDR1 is SGHAT and CDR2 FQNNGV. The full variable domain, with the rest looked up from reference TRBV11-2 and TRBJ1-4, is EAGVAQSPRYKIIEKRQSVAFWCNPISGHATLYWYQQILGQGPKLLIQFQNNGVVDDSQLPKDRFSAERLKGVDSTLKIQPAKLEDSAVYLCASSLRGQGATNEKLFFGSGTQLSVL.

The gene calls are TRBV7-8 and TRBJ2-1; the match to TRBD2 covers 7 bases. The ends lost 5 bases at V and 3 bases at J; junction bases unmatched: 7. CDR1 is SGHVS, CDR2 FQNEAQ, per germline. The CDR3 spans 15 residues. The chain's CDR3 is CASSARLAVYNEQFF. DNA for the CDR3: TGTGCCAGCAGCGCCAGACTAGCAGTCTACAATGAGCAGTTCTTC.

CDR3 protein: CASTNRGIYNEQFF. CDR3 nucleotide sequence: TGCGCCAGCACGAACAGGGGTATTTACAATGAGCAGTTCTTC. The rearrangement links TRBV5-1 to TRBJ2-1; TRBD1 matches 7 bases. The CDR3 sequence is 14 residues long. V lost 6 bases, J lost 4 bases, and 7 bases stayed unmatched. The V gene's germline CDR1 is SGHRS and CDR2 YFSETQ.